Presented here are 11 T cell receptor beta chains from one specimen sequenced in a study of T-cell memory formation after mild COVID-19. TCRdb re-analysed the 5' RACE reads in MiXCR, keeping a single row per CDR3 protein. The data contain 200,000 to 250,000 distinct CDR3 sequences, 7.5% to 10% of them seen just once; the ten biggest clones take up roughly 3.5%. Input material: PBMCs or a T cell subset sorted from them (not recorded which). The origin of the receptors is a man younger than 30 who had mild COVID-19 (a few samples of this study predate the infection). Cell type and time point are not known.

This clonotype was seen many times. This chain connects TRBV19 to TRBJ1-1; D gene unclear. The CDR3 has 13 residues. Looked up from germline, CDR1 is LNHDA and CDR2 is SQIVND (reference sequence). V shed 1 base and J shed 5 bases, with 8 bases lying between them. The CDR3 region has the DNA TGTGCCAGTAGTATAGTCGGGGATACTGAAGCTTTCTTT. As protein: CASSIVGDTEAFF. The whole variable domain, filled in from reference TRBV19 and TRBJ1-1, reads DGGITQSPKYLFRKEGQNVTLSCEQNLNHDAMYWYRQDPGQGLRLIYYSQIVNDFQKGDIAEGYSVSREKKESFPLTVTSAQKNPTAFYLCASSIVGDTEAFFGQGTRLTVV.

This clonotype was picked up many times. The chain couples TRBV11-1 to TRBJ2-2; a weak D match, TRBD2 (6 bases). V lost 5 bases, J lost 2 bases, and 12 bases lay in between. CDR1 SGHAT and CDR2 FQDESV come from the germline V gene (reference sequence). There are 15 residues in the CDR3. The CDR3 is CASSPGTGNTGELFF. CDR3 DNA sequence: TGTGCCAGCAGCCCCGGGACTGGTAACACCGGGGAGCTGTTTTTT.

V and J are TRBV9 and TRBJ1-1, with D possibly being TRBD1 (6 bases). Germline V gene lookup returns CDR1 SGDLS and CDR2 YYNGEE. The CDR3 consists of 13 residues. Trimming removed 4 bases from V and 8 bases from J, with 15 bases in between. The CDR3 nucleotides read TGTGCCAGCAGCACAATCCCCGGACAGGAAGCTTTCTTT. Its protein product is CASSTIPGQEAFF.

The CDR3 spells CASSYGGQINTEAFF. DNA for the CDR3: TGTGCCAGCAGCTATGGGGGACAGATAAACACTGAAGCTTTCTTT. The chain couples TRBV7-9 to TRBJ1-1, with TRBD1 matching over 7 bases. The V segment lost 4 bases and the J segment 2 bases; nucleotides outside the gene matches: 7. The CDR3 has 15 amino acids. Per germline, CDR1 SEHNR and CDR2 FQNEAQ (reference sequence).

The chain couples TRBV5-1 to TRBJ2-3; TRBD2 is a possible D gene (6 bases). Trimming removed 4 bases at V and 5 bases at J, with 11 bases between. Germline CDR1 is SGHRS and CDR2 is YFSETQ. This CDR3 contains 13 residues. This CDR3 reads CASSSTGEDTQYF. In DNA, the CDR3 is TGCGCCAGCAGCAGTACGGGGGAAGATACGCAGTATTTT. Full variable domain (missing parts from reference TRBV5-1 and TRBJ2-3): KAGVTQTPRYLIKTRGQQVTLSCSPISGHRSVSWYQQTPGQGLQFLFEYFSETQRNKGNFPGRFSGRQFSNSRSEMNVSTLELGDSALYLCASSSTGEDTQYFGPGTRLTVL.

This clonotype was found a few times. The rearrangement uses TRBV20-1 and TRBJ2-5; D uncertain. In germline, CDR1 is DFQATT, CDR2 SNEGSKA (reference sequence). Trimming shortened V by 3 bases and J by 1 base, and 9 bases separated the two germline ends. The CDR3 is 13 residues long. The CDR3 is CSARSGPQETQYF. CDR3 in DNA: TGCAGTGCTAGGTCCGGTCCCCAAGAGACCCAGTACTTC.

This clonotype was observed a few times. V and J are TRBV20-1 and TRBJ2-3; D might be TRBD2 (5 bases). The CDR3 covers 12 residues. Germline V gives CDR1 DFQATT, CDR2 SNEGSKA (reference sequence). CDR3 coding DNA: TGCAGCCTGGACTCTAGCACAGATACGCAGTATTTT. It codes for CSLDSSTDTQYF.

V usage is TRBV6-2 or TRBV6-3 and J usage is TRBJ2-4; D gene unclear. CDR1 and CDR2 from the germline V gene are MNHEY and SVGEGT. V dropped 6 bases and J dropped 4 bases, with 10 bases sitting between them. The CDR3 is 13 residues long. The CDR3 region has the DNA TGTGCCAGCAGGAACCCACCAAAAAACATTCAGTACTTC. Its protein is CASRNPPKNIQYF.

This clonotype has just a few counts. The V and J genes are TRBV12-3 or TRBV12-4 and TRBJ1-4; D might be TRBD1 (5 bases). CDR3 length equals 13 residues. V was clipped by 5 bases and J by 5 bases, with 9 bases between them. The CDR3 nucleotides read TGTGCCAGCAGTGGACACAGAAATGAAAAACTGTTTTTT. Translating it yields CASSGHRNEKLFF.

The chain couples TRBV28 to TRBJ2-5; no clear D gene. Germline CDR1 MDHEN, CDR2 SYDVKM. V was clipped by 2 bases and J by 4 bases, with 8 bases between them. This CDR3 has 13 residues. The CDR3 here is CASSLIRRETQYF. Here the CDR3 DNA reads TGTGCCAGCAGTTTAATTCGACGAGAGACCCAGTACTTC.

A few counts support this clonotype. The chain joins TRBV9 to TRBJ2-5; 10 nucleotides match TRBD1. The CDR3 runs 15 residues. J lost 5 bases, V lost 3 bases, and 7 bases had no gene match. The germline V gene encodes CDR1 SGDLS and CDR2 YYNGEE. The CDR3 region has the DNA TGTGCCAGCAGCGCCGGGACAGGGGTAGGGGAGACCCAGTACTTC. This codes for CASSAGTGVGETQYF.